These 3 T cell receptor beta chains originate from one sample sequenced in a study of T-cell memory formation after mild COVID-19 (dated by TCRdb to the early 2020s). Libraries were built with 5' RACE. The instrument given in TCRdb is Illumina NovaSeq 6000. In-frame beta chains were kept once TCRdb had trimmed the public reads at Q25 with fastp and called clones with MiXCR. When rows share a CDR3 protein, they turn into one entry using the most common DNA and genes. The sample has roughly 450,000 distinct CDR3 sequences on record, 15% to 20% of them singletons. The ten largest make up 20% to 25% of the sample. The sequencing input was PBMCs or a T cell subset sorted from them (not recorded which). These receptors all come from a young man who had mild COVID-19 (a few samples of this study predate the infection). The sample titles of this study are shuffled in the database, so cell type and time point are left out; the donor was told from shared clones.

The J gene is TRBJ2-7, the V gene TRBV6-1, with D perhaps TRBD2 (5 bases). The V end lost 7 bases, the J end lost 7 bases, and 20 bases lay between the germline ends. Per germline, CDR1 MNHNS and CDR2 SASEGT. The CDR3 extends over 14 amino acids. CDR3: CASTYSDWGEEQYF. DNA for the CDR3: TGTGCCAGCACATACTCCGACTGGGGAGAAGAGCAGTACTTC.

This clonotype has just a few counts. Written as DNA, the CDR3 is TGTGCCAGCAGTTTAGCGGGGCTGTCGGATACGCAGTATTTT. The encoded protein is CASSLAGLSDTQYF. This chain links TRBV27 with TRBJ2-3; D perhaps matches TRBD2 (6 bases). The V end was cut by 2 bases, the J end by 6 bases, with 12 bases between. CDR1 and CDR2 (germline): MNHEY, SMNVEV (reference sequence). The CDR3 totals 14 residues.

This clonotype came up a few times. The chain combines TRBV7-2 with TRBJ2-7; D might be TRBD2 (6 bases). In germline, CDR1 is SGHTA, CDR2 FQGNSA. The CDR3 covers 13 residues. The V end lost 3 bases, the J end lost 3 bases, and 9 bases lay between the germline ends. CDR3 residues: CASSFIGGYEQYV. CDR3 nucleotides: TGTGCCAGCAGCTTTATCGGGGGCTACGAGCAGTACGTC.